These 20 T cell receptor beta chains came from one sample sequenced in a study of T cell responses to AZD1222 COVID-19 vaccine. TCRdb's copy holds only in-frame clones and misses some; the assay was immunoSEQ multiplex PCR. The sample records about 73,000 clones, about nine tenths being singletons. Here the sequenced sample was peripheral blood, taken 28 days after the second AZD1222 dose. These receptors came from an adult who received the AZD1222 COVID-19 vaccine.

This chain links TRBV2 with TRBJ1-5; TRBD1 matches 7 bases. V gave up 2 bases and J gave up 4 bases; unmatched junction bases: 2. Looked up from germline, CDR1 is SNHLY and CDR2 is FYNNEI. CDR3 length equals 14 residues. The CDR3, as DNA: TGTGCCAGCAGTGAACAGGGGGTAAATCAGCCCCAGCATTTT. Residues: CASSEQGVNQPQHF.

The chain links TRBV3-1 (or the pseudogene TRBV3-2) to TRBJ1-2; maybe TRBD1 (5 bases). Trimming removed 4 bases from V and 3 bases from J, with 12 bases in between. This CDR3 has 14 amino acids. Germline values: CDR1 LGHDT, CDR2 YNNKEL (reference sequence). CDR3: CASSRAGTDYGYTF. The CDR3 nucleotides read TGTGCCAGCAGCCGGGCAGGGACTGACTATGGCTACACCTTC.

This clone was seen a few times. The chain combines TRBV4-1 with TRBJ2-7, with D possibly matching TRBD2 (6 bases). The CDR3 is made up of 14 amino acids. Trimming shortened V by 3 bases and J by 4 bases, and 13 bases separated the two germline ends. Germline V gives CDR1 MGHRA, CDR2 YSYEKL. As DNA, the CDR3 is TGCGCCAGCAGCCACCGCGGGGCAGATTACGAGCAGTACTTC. Translated: CASSHRGADYEQYF.

The rearrangement joins TRBV7-3 to TRBJ2-3; 12 bases are shared with TRBD2. This CDR3 contains 17 residues. Germline-derived CDR1 and CDR2 are SGHTA and FQGTGA. The J segment lost 0 bases and the V segment lost 4 bases, leaving 5 bases of the junction unmatched. This CDR3 is CASSSSSGGASTDTQYF. CDR3 DNA sequence: TGTGCCAGCAGCTCTTCTAGCGGGGGGGCTAGCACAGATACGCAGTATTTT. The whole variable domain, filled in from reference TRBV7-3 and TRBJ2-3, reads GAGVSQTPSNKVTEKGKYVELRCDPISGHTALYWYRQSLGQGPEFLIYFQGTGAADDSGLPNDRFFAVRPEGSVSTLKIQRTERGDSAVYLCASSSSSGGASTDTQYFGPGTRLTVL.

This chain links TRBV19 with TRBJ1-5, with D perhaps matching TRBD1 (5 bases). The CDR3 is made up of 13 amino acids. The V end was cut by 5 bases, the J end by 7 bases, with 12 bases between. Per the germline V gene, CDR1 is LNHDA and CDR2 is SQIVND (reference sequence). The CDR3 loop reads CASSPLTDQPQHF. The CDR3 region has the DNA TGTGCCAGTAGTCCGTTGACAGACCAGCCCCAGCATTTT.

The rearrangement links TRBV4-2 to TRBJ1-5; D is perhaps TRBD1 (5 bases). In germline, CDR1 is LGHNA, CDR2 YNFKEQ. With 1 base removed from V and 8 bases from J, the gap between germline ends came to 15 bases. The CDR3 runs 15 residues. The CDR3 DNA is TGTGCCAGCAGCCAAGTGGGTCAGGGTGGGGAGCCCCAGCATTTT. As protein: CASSQVGQGGEPQHF.

This clone occurred once. The chain recombines TRBV3-1 (or the pseudogene TRBV3-2) with TRBJ1-1; D ambiguous. V was trimmed by 4 bases and J by 1 base, leaving 4 bases between them. Germline V gives CDR1 LGHDT, CDR2 YNNKEL (reference sequence). This CDR3 has 12 residues. CDR3 DNA sequence: TGTGCCAGCAGCCGGGGGAACACTGAAGCTTTCTTT. It encodes CASSRGNTEAFF.

The chain employs TRBV4-2 and TRBJ2-7; no reliable D call. Germline V lookup: CDR1 LGHNA, CDR2 YNFKEQ. This CDR3 region has 14 residues. V lost 1 base and J 2 bases, leaving 9 bases between the germline ends. CDR3 region: CASSQGVTAYEQYF. The CDR3 DNA follows: TGTGCCAGCAGCCAAGGGGTCACAGCCTACGAGCAGTACTTC.

The sample holds a few counts of this clone. The rearrangement uses TRBV4-3 and TRBJ1-5; D remains ambiguous. Germline V gene sequence: CDR1 LGHNA, CDR2 YSLEER. The CDR3 runs to 15 residues. Trimming left V 1 base short and J 5 bases short, with 12 bases between. The CDR3 protein is CASSQGLRVDQPQHF. CDR3 nucleotides: TGCGCCAGCAGCCAAGGATTGAGGGTTGATCAGCCCCAGCATTTT.

V gene TRBV5-1 combines with J gene TRBJ1-5; no firm D call. The CDR3 has 13 residues. V was shortened by 1 base and J by 7 bases, with 9 bases between the two germline ends. Germline CDR1 reads SGHRS; CDR2 reads YFSETQ. CDR3 DNA sequence: TGCGCCAGCAGCTTGAGTATAGAGCAGCCCCAGCATTTT. This gives the protein CASSLSIEQPQHF.

The chain carries TRBV5-6 and TRBJ2-7; 9 bases map to TRBD1. Germline assignment: CDR1 SGHDT and CDR2 YYEEEE. Unmatched junction bases numbered 5, after V lost 8 bases and J lost 2 bases. This CDR3 has 13 residues. CDR3 coding DNA: TGTGCCAGAATCCGGGACAGGGCCTACGAGCAGTACTTC. Protein: CARIRDRAYEQYF. Drawing the rest from reference TRBV5-6 and TRBJ2-7, the complete variable domain is DAGVTQSPTHLIKTRGQQVTLRCSPKSGHDTVSWYQQALGQGPQFIFQYYEEEERQRGNFPDRFSGHQFPNYSSELNVNALLLGDSALYLCARIRDRAYEQYFGPGTRLTVT.

The chain combines TRBV13 with TRBJ2-1; 13 nucleotides align to TRBD2. There are 13 residues in the CDR3. Germline V gives CDR1 PRHDT, CDR2 FYEKMQ (reference sequence). The trim removed 10 bases at V and 10 bases at J, leaving 7 bases unmatched. The CDR3 bases are TGTGCCACAGACCCGGGACTAGCGGGGGAGCAGTTCTTC. It translates to CATDPGLAGEQFF.

The chain carries TRBV6-5 and TRBJ1-4; D is ambiguous. Germline CDR1 and CDR2: MNHEY and SVGAGI. V lost 5 bases and J lost 12, with 13 bases in between. This CDR3 spans 12 amino acids. Here the CDR3 DNA reads TGTGCCAGCAGTCCCTGGCCCGGGCAACTGTTTTTT. Amino acid sequence: CASSPWPGQLFF.

The chain links TRBV7-8 to TRBJ1-3; D not certain. V was pared by 6 bases and J by 1 base, with 7 bases between. CDR1 is SGHVS, CDR2 FQNEAQ, per germline. The CDR3 is 13 amino acids. CDR3 region: CASRFKSGNTIYF. CDR3 nucleotides: TGTGCCAGCAGATTCAAGTCTGGAAACACCATATATTTT.

The chain is built from TRBV2 and TRBJ2-3; the D is unclear. The CDR3 runs 13 residues. CDR1 SNHLY and CDR2 FYNNEI come from the germline V gene. Trimming cost V 8 bases and J 0 bases, with 9 bases left between them. The CDR3 region is CASSPGSTDTQYF. The CDR3 coding sequence is TGTGCCAGCTCCCCCGGGAGCACAGATACGCAGTATTTT.

The genes are TRBV6-6 and TRBJ2-1; TRBD2 agrees at 16 bases. From germline, CDR1 is MNHNY and CDR2 SVGAGI (reference sequence). This CDR3 comprises 17 residues. Unmatched junction bases numbered 5, after V lost 5 bases and J lost 4 bases. The CDR3 protein is CASSRPGLAGGYNEQFF. The CDR3 DNA sequence: TGTGCCAGCAGTCGCCCGGGACTAGCGGGGGGGTACAATGAGCAGTTCTTC.

This clone has just one count. The chain links TRBV10-3 to TRBJ1-2, with D possibly TRBD1 on 5 matching bases. From germline, CDR1 is ENHRY and CDR2 SYGVKD. The CDR3 runs to 14 residues. The V and J ends lost 2 bases and 5 bases respectively, with 12 bases between them. CDR3 DNA sequence: TGTGCCATCAGTGAGGATGGCGCAGGGTATGGCTACACCTTC. Residues: CAISEDGAGYGYTF.

The J gene is TRBJ1-5, the V gene TRBV7-2; 10 positions agree with TRBD1. The CDR3 runs to 15 residues. Germline V gene data show CDR1 as SGHTA and CDR2 as FQGNSA. The V segment lost 2 bases and the J segment 7 bases; nucleotides outside the gene matches: 5. DNA for the CDR3: TGTGCCAGCAGCTTATCCGGGACAGGGGACCAGCCCCAGCATTTT. This codes for CASSLSGTGDQPQHF. The full variable domain, its missing parts supplied by reference TRBV7-2 and TRBJ1-5, is GAGVSQSPSNKVTEKGKDVELRCDPISGHTALYWYRQSLGQGLEFLIYFQGNSAPDKSGLPSDRFSAERTGGSVSTLTIQRTQQEDSAVYLCASSLSGTGDQPQHFGDGTRLSIL.

J is TRBJ2-3 and V is TRBV7-3, with 7 bases that match TRBD2. J gave up 11 bases and V 4 bases, and 3 bases lay outside the gene matches. Germline assignment: CDR1 SGHTA and CDR2 FQGTGA. The CDR3 is 11 residues long. The CDR3 loop reads CASSSGRGQYF. The CDR3 DNA follows: TGTGCCAGCAGCTCAGGGAGGGGGCAGTATTTT.

V usage is TRBV7-9 and J usage is TRBJ2-5; 10 nucleotides line up with TRBD2. This CDR3 is 18 amino acids long. Trimming cost V 1 base and J 5 bases; bases outside gene matches: 13. CDR1 SEHNR and CDR2 FQNEAQ come from the germline V gene (reference sequence). CDR3 DNA: TGTGCCAGCAGCTTAGGGGCTAGCGGGGGACCTACCCCCGAGACCCAGTACTTC. Translating it yields CASSLGASGGPTPETQYF.